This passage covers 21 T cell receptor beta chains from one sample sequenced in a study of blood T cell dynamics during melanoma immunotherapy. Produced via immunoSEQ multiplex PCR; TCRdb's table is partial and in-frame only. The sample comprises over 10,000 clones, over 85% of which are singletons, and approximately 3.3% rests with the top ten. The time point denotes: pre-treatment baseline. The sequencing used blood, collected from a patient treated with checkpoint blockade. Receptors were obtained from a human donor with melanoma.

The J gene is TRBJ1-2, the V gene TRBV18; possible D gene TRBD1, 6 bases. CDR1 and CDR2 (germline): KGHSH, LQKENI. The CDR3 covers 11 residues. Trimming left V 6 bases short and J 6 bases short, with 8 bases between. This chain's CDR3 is CASSAGDGYTF. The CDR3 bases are TGTGCCAGCTCGGCAGGGGATGGCTACACCTTC.

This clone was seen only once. DNA for the CDR3: TGTGCCAGCAGTTTTCGACAGGGTCGAGGTAATGAAAAACTGTTTTTT. Its protein is CASSFRQGRGNEKLFF. This chain connects TRBV5-6 to TRBJ1-4, with TRBD1 matching over 7 bases. The CDR3 has 16 residues. CDR1 and CDR2 (germline): SGHDT, YYEEEE. V was clipped by 5 bases and J by 4 bases; unmatched bases: 11.

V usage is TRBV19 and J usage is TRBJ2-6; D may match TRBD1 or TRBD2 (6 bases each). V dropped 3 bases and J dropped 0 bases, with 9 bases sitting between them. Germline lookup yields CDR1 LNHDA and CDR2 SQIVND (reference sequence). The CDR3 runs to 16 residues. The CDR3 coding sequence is TGTGCCAGTAGTATTAGGGGGGTCTCTGGGGCCAACGTCCTGACTTTC. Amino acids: CASSIRGVSGANVLTF.

CDR3 bases: TGCGCCAGCAGTGAGTGGGCAGGGTCGACTCAAGAGACCCAGTACTTC. Its protein is CASSEWAGSTQETQYF. This chain links TRBV10-2 with TRBJ2-5, with D maybe TRBD1 (5 bases). The V and J ends lost 1 base and 2 bases respectively, with 14 bases between them. The CDR3 extends over 16 amino acids. The V gene's germline CDR1 is WSHSY and CDR2 SAAADI.

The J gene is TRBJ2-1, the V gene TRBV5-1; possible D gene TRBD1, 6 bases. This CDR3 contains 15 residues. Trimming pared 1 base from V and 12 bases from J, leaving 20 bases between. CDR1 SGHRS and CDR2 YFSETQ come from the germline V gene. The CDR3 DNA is TGCGCCAGCAGCTTGTTTGGGACGGGTCGAGGGGGGCAGTTCTTC. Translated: CASSLFGTGRGGQFF.

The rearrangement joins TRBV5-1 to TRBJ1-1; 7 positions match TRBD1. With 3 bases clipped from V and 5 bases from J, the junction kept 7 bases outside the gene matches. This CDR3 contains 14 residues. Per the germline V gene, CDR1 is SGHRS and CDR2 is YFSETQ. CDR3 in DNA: TGCGCCAGCAGCTCGGATAGGGGGCAAACTGAAGCTTTCTTT. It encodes CASSSDRGQTEAFF.

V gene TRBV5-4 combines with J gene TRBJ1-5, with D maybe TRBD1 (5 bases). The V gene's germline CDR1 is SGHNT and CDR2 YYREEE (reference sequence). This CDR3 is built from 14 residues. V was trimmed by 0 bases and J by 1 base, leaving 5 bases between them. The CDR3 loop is CASSLGGSNQPQHF. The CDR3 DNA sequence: TGTGCCAGCAGCTTGGGGGGGAGCAATCAGCCCCAGCATTTT.

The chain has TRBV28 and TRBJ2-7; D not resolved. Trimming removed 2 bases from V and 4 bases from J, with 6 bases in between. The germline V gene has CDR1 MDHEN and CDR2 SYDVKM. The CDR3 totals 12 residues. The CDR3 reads CASSLTEYEQYF. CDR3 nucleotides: TGTGCCAGCAGTTTAACCGAATACGAGCAGTACTTC.

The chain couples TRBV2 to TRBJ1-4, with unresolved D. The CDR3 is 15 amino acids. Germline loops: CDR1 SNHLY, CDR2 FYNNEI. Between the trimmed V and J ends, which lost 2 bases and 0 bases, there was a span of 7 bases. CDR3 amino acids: CASSERRATNEKLFF. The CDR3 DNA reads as TGTGCCAGCAGTGAAAGGAGGGCAACTAATGAAAAACTGTTTTTT.

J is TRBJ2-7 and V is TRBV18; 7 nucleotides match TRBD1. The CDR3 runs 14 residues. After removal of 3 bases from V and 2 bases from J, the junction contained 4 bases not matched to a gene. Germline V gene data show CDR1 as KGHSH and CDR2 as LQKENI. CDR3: CASSPAGTAYEQYF. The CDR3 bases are TGTGCCAGCTCACCGGCCGGGACAGCCTACGAGCAGTACTTC. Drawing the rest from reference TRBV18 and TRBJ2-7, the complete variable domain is NAGVMQNPRHLVRRRGQEARLRCSPMKGHSHVYWYRQLPEEGLKFMVYLQKENIIDESGMPKERFSAEFPKEGPSILRIQQVVRGDSAAYFCASSPAGTAYEQYFGPGTRLTVT.

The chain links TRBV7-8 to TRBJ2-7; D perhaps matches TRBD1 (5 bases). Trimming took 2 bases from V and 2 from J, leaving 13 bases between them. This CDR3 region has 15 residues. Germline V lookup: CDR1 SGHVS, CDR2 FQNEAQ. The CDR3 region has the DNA TGTGCCAGCAGCTTAATGACAGTCATAGCCTACGAGCAGTACTTC. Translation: CASSLMTVIAYEQYF. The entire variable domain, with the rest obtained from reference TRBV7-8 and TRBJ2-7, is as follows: GAGVSQSPRYKVAKRGQDVALRCDPISGHVSLFWYQQALGQGPEFLTYFQNEAQLDKSGLPSDRFFAERPEGSVSTLKIQRTQQEDSAVYLCASSLMTVIAYEQYFGPGTRLTVT.

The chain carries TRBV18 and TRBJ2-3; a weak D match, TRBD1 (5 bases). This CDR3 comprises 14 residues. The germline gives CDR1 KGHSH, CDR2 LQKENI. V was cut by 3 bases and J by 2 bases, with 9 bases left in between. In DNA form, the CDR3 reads TGTGCCAGCTCACCTCAGGGCTTCACAGATACGCAGTATTTT. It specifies CASSPQGFTDTQYF.

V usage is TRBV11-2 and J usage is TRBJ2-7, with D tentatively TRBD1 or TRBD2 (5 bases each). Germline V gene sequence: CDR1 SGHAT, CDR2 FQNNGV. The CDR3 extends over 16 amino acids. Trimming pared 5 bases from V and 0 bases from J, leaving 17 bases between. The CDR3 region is CASSITGTGSSYEQYF. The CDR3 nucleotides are TGTGCCAGCAGCATTACCGGGACCGGCAGCTCCTACGAGCAGTACTTC.

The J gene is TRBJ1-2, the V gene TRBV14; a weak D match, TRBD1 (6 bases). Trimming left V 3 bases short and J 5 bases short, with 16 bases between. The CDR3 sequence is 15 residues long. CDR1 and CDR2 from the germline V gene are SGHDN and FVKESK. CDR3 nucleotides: TGTGCCAGCAGCCATGGGCAGGGGCCTCTTTATGGCTACACCTTC. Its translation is CASSHGQGPLYGYTF.

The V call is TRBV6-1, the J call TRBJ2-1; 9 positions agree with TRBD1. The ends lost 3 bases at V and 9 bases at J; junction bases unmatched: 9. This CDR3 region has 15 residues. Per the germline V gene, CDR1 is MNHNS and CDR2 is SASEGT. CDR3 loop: CASSDLGQGISEQFF. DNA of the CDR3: TGTGCCAGCAGTGATCTTGGACAGGGGATCAGTGAGCAGTTCTTC.

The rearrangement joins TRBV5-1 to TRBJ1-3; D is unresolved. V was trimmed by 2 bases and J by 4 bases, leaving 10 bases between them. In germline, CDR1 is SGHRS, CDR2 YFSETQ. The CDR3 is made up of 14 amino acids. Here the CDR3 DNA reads TGCGCCAGCAGCTTAGTCCCCGAGGGAAACACCATATATTTT. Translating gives CASSLVPEGNTIYF.

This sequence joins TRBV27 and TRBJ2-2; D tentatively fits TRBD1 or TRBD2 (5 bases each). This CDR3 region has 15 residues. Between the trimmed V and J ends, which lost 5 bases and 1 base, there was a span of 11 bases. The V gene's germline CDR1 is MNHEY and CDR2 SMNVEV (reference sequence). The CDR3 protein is CASSQGPMNTGELFF. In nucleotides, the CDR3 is TGTGCCAGCAGTCAGGGACCGATGAACACCGGGGAGCTGTTTTTT.

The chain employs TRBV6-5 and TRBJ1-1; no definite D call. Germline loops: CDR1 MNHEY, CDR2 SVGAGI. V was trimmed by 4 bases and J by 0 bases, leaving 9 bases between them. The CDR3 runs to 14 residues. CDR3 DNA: TGTGCCAGCAGTTTGGAGGGCATGAACACTGAAGCTTTCTTT. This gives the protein CASSLEGMNTEAFF.

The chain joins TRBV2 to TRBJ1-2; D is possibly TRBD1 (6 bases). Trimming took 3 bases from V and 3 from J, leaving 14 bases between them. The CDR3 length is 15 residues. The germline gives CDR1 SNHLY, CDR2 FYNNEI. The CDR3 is CASSDVGGQDYGYTF. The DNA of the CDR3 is TGTGCCAGCAGTGATGTGGGGGGCCAGGACTATGGCTACACCTTC. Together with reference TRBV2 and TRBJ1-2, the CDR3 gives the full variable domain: EPEVTQTPSHQVTQMGQEVILRCVPISNHLYFYWYRQILGQKVEFLVSFYNNEISEKSEIFDDQFSVERPDGSNFTLKIRSTKLEDSAMYFCASSDVGGQDYGYTFGSGTRLTVV.

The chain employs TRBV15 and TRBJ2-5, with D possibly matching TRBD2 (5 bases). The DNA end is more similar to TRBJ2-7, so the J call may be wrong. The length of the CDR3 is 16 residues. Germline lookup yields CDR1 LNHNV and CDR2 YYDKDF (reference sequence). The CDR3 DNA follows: TGTGCCACCAGCAGAGTTGGCGAGACTACATCCTACGAGCAGTACTTC. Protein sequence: CATSRVGETTSYEQYF.

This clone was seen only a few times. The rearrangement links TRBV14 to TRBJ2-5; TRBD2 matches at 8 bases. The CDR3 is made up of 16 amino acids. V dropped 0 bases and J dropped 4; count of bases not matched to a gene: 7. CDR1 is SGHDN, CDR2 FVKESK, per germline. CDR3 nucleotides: TGTGCCAGCAGCCAAGATTGGGGACTAGGTGGAGAGACCCAGTACTTC. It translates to CASSQDWGLGGETQYF.